Below are 22 T cell receptor beta chains sequenced from a single sample in a study of T-cell memory formation after mild COVID-19 (dated by TCRdb to the early 2020s). The protocol used for the library was 5' RACE. Data came from an Illumina NovaSeq 6000. The public reads were reanalyzed by TCRdb: fastp trimming at Q25, MiXCR alignment, in-frame beta chains only. Rows matching on CDR3 protein sequence are summarized as one entry with the most common DNA and genes. Counted in this sample were 120,000 to 150,000 distinct CDR3 sequences; 15% to 20% of them appeared once. The biggest ten clones account for under 2.5% of the sample. The sequenced material came from PBMCs or a T cell subset sorted from them (not recorded which). These receptors were collected from an adult woman who had mild COVID-19 (a few samples of this study predate the infection). The sample titles of this study are shuffled in the database, so cell type and time point are left out; the donor was told from shared clones.

This clonotype was observed many times. The chain uses TRBV7-3 and TRBJ2-3, with D perhaps being TRBD1 or TRBD2 (6 bases each). This CDR3 is 15 amino acids long. Trimming shortened V by 6 bases and J by 0 bases, and 13 bases separated the two germline ends. Germline CDR1 is SGHTA and CDR2 is FQGTGA. CDR3: CASRLTGRSTDTQYF. The CDR3 DNA is TGTGCCAGCAGACTCACAGGGAGGAGCACAGATACGCAGTATTTT.

DNA of the CDR3: TGTGCCAGCAGCGCCGACAGGGCACAAATCTATGGCTACACCTTC. It yields the protein CASSADRAQIYGYTF. The genes are TRBV6-6 and TRBJ1-2, with 7 bases fitting TRBD1. V shed 6 bases, J shed 4 bases, and the junction held 11 bases outside the gene matches. CDR1 MNHNY and CDR2 SVGAGI come from the germline V gene (reference sequence). There are 15 residues in the CDR3.

There are a few counts of this clonotype. The V call is TRBV7-8, the J call TRBJ1-5; the D is unclear. The V and J ends lost 5 bases and 5 bases respectively, with 16 bases between them. The germline gives CDR1 SGHVS, CDR2 FQNEAQ. The CDR3 runs to 15 residues. As DNA, the CDR3 is TGTGCCAGCAGCCCCGGAAATCGGGTGCATCAGCCCCAGCATTTT. Its protein product is CASSPGNRVHQPQHF.

This clonotype turned up a few times. This chain joins TRBV20-1 and TRBJ2-1; 14 positions agree with TRBD2. CDR1 and CDR2 (germline): DFQATT, SNEGSKA (reference sequence). This CDR3 has 20 residues. The trim removed 1 base at V and 6 bases at J, leaving 17 bases unmatched. DNA of the CDR3: TGCAGTGCTAGAGGACGGTGGACTAGCGGGGGGACGACATGGGGCAATGAGCAGTTCTTC. Translating it yields CSARGRWTSGGTTWGNEQFF.

The chain has TRBV12-3 or TRBV12-4 and TRBJ1-1, with D uncertain. The CDR3 is 13 amino acids. V was cut by 3 bases and J by 0 bases, with 5 bases left in between. The CDR3 DNA reads as TGTGCCAGCAGTTTTCCGGTGAACACTGAAGCTTTCTTT. Its protein product is CASSFPVNTEAFF.

This clonotype was counted once. This chain uses TRBV4-2 with TRBJ2-7, with unresolved D. The V end lost 4 bases, the J end lost 1 base, and 8 bases lay between the germline ends. There are 13 residues in the CDR3. Germline V gene sequence: CDR1 LGHNA, CDR2 YNFKEQ. The CDR3 DNA sequence: TGTGCCAGCAGCCCTGACGGGTCCTACGAGCAGTACTTC. This sequence encodes CASSPDGSYEQYF.

This chain connects TRBV11-2 to TRBJ2-3; the D is unclear. The germline gives CDR1 SGHAT, CDR2 FQNNGV. CDR3 length equals 11 residues. V was cut by 5 bases and J by 6 bases, with 6 bases left in between. The CDR3 protein is CASSPWDTQYF. The DNA for the CDR3 is TGTGCCAGCAGCCCGTGGGATACGCAGTATTTT.

This clonotype appeared a few times. This chain joins TRBV7-9 and TRBJ1-1; D call uncertain. V was pared by 1 base and J by 6 bases, with 12 bases between. Germline assignment: CDR1 SEHNR and CDR2 FQNEAQ (reference sequence). The CDR3 length is 14 residues. The CDR3 bases are TGTGCCAGCAGCTTAGAAGGGCCTAGGGCTGAAGCTTTCTTT. Residues: CASSLEGPRAEAFF.

This clonotype was seen a handful of times. The chain joins TRBV4-1 to TRBJ1-5, with a possible D match to TRBD1 (5 bases). This CDR3 has 13 residues. The germline V gene encodes CDR1 MGHRA and CDR2 YSYEKL. V lost 1 base to trimming and J lost 7 bases, with 8 bases between them. CDR3 protein: CASSQGGAQPQHF. CDR3 nucleotide sequence: TGCGCCAGCAGCCAAGGTGGGGCCCAGCCCCAGCATTTT.

In this sample, this clonotype turned up a few times. This chain links TRBV5-1 with TRBJ2-3; D is possibly TRBD2 (7 bases). CDR1 and CDR2 (germline): SGHRS, YFSETQ. Trimming shortened V by 1 base and J by 5 bases, and 17 bases separated the two germline ends. This CDR3 comprises 16 residues. CDR3 loop: CASSLLGGRGGDTQYF. For the CDR3, the DNA is TGCGCCAGCAGCTTGTTGGGGGGCCGCGGGGGAGATACGCAGTATTTT. The full variable domain, rest sourced from reference TRBV5-1 and TRBJ2-3, is KAGVTQTPRYLIKTRGQQVTLSCSPISGHRSVSWYQQTPGQGLQFLFEYFSETQRNKGNFPGRFSGRQFSNSRSEMNVSTLELGDSALYLCASSLLGGRGGDTQYFGPGTRLTVL.

This clonotype turned up a few times. The chain is built from TRBV20-1 and TRBJ1-2; 7 nucleotides match TRBD1. The CDR3 totals 15 residues. With 4 bases clipped from V and 7 bases from J, the junction kept 15 bases outside the gene matches. CDR1 and CDR2 from the germline V gene are DFQATT and SNEGSKA (reference sequence). This CDR3 reads CSATSKGTVFGGYTF. The CDR3 nucleotides are TGCAGTGCTACGTCTAAAGGGACAGTTTTCGGTGGCTACACCTTC.

This clonotype has just a few counts. The chain uses TRBV29-1 and TRBJ2-2; TRBD1 matches 8 bases. The CDR3 loop spans 14 amino acids. With V trimmed by 7 bases and J by 7 bases, 11 bases remained unmatched. Germline-derived CDR1 and CDR2 are SQVTM and ANQGSEA. CDR3 nucleotides: TGCAGCGCCAGATCGACAGGGGCGGGCGGGGAGCTGTTTTTT. Translated: CSARSTGAGGELFF.

The chain combines TRBV3-1 with TRBJ2-5, with TRBD2 identical over 14 bases. Germline CDR1 is LGHDT and CDR2 is YNNKEL (reference sequence). The length of the CDR3 is 16 residues. V was pared by 3 bases and J by 5 bases, with 5 bases of the junction left unmatched. CDR3 residues: CASSQGGTSGGETQYF. The CDR3, as DNA: TGTGCCAGCAGCCAGGGTGGGACTAGCGGGGGCGAGACCCAGTACTTC.

This chain joins TRBV20-1 and TRBJ2-1; D call uncertain. CDR3 length equals 13 residues. V lost 2 bases and J 10 bases, leaving 15 bases between the germline ends. Germline CDR1 reads DFQATT; CDR2 reads SNEGSKA (reference sequence). The CDR3 loop reads CSARPLSPAEQFF. DNA for the CDR3: TGCAGTGCTAGACCCCTATCTCCCGCCGAGCAGTTCTTC.

The table lists this clonotype with a few counts. J is TRBJ2-7 and V is TRBV20-1; 10 nucleotides align to TRBD1. CDR3 length: 15 amino acids. Per germline, CDR1 DFQATT and CDR2 SNEGSKA (reference sequence). J lost 7 bases, V lost 3 bases, and 12 bases had no gene match. This CDR3 reads CSASQVGTGAGEQYF. The CDR3 DNA reads as TGCAGTGCTAGCCAGGTGGGGACAGGGGCAGGTGAGCAGTACTTC.

This clonotype was seen more than once but under ten times. The chain has TRBV11-2 and TRBJ1-2; D is unresolved. The CDR3 spans 15 residues. V was trimmed by 0 bases and J by 4 bases, leaving 12 bases between them. Per the germline V gene, CDR1 is SGHAT and CDR2 is FQNNGV. DNA for the CDR3: TGTGCCAGCAGCTTAGATTCCACGGTGATCTATGGCTACACCTTC. It specifies CASSLDSTVIYGYTF. Using reference TRBV11-2 and TRBJ1-2 for the parts outside the CDR3, the full variable domain is EAGVAQSPRYKIIEKRQSVAFWCNPISGHATLYWYQQILGQGPKLLIQFQNNGVVDDSQLPKDRFSAERLKGVDSTLKIQPAKLEDSAVYLCASSLDSTVIYGYTFGSGTRLTVV.

This clonotype was recorded a few times. J is TRBJ2-1 and V is TRBV4-2, with TRBD2 matching over 7 bases. The CDR3 is 16 amino acids. Germline trimming cut 5 bases from V and 5 bases from J; bases unmatched to any gene: 12. The germline V gene has CDR1 LGHNA and CDR2 YNFKEQ. The chain's CDR3 is CASSSQGGSIDNEQFF. The CDR3 nucleotides are TGTGCCAGCAGCTCTCAAGGCGGGAGTATCGACAATGAGCAGTTCTTC.

V gene TRBV6-5 combines with J gene TRBJ2-3, with a tentative D call TRBD2 (5 bases). Germline V lookup: CDR1 MNHEY, CDR2 SVGAGI. The V end lost 8 bases, the J end lost 4 bases, and 16 bases lay between the germline ends. CDR3 length: 14 residues. The CDR3 here is CASAVGDVADTQYF. CDR3 DNA sequence: TGTGCCAGCGCGGTCGGGGATGTCGCAGATACGCAGTATTTT.

Only a few counts were recorded for this clonotype. V usage is TRBV18 and J usage is TRBJ2-4, with D tentatively TRBD1 (6 bases). The CDR3 has 14 amino acids. The V gene lost 4 bases and the J gene lost 8 bases, with 15 bases spanning the gap. Germline values: CDR1 KGHSH, CDR2 LQKENI. The CDR3 bases are TGTGCCAGCTCACGCGGACAGTCAGGGGACATTCAGTACTTC. Encoded protein: CASSRGQSGDIQYF.

This clonotype has a handful of counts. Germline is not matched at one junction end, which may reflect a read error. This chain uses TRBV12-3 or TRBV12-4 with TRBJ1-1; no reliable D call. The CDR3 totals 10 residues. The CDR3 reads CASSLFTANF. The CDR3 DNA follows: TGTGCCAGCAGTTTATTTACCGCGAACTTT.

This clonotype has a handful of counts. V usage is TRBV11-2 and J usage is TRBJ2-7, with TRBD2 identical over 7 bases. V dropped 1 base and J dropped 2; count of bases not matched to a gene: 5. Germline CDR1 reads SGHAT; CDR2 reads FQNNGV. The CDR3 has 15 amino acids. CDR3 sequence: CASSLGASGTYEQYF. Here the CDR3 DNA reads TGTGCCAGCAGCTTAGGGGCTAGCGGAACCTACGAGCAGTACTTC. The variable domain in full, completed from reference TRBV11-2 and TRBJ2-7, reads EAGVAQSPRYKIIEKRQSVAFWCNPISGHATLYWYQQILGQGPKLLIQFQNNGVVDDSQLPKDRFSAERLKGVDSTLKIQPAKLEDSAVYLCASSLGASGTYEQYFGPGTRLTVT.

The chain couples TRBV4-2 to TRBJ2-5, with TRBD2 matching over 11 bases. This CDR3 is 17 amino acids long. Germline CDR1 LGHNA, CDR2 YNFKEQ. V shed 3 bases, J shed 3 bases, and the junction held 9 bases outside the gene matches. The CDR3 coding sequence is TGTGCCAGCAGCCACGGGGGACTAGCGGTTTCCAAAGAGACCCAGTACTTC. It codes for CASSHGGLAVSKETQYF.